Listed here are 16 T cell receptor beta chains from one sample, sequenced in a study of shared clonotypes between healthy human individuals. The assay was immunoSEQ multiplex PCR, and TCRdb's table has in-frame clones only and misses some. The table lists about 960,000 clones, approximately 76% of them singletons. The specimen was memory CD4+ T cells sorted from blood. Subset meaning: CD45RA-negative fraction. Receptors originate from a man aged 18 to 30 in good health.

The count of this clone is one. V and J are TRBV7-6 and TRBJ2-2; possibly TRBD1 for D (5 bases). With 3 bases removed from V and 1 base from J, the gap between germline ends came to 9 bases. The CDR3 contains 15 residues. Germline V gene data show CDR1 as SGHVS and CDR2 as FNYEAQ. CDR3: CASSLGTGNTGELFF. CDR3 bases: TGTGCCAGCAGCTTGGGTACAGGGAACACCGGGGAGCTGTTTTTT.

The chain couples TRBV2 to TRBJ2-2; D perhaps matches TRBD2 (7 bases). CDR3 length equals 16 residues. Trimming took 3 bases from V and 4 from J, leaving 15 bases between them. CDR1 is SNHLY, CDR2 FYNNEI, per germline. The CDR3 DNA reads TGTGCCAGCAGTGAGTTGGCGGGGGCGATCACCGGGGAGCTGTTTTTT. As protein: CASSELAGAITGELFF. Complete variable domain (other parts from reference TRBV2 and TRBJ2-2): EPEVTQTPSHQVTQMGQEVILRCVPISNHLYFYWYRQILGQKVEFLVSFYNNEISEKSEIFDDQFSVERPDGSNFTLKIRSTKLEDSAMYFCASSELAGAITGELFFGEGSRLTVL.

This clone was detected only a few times. The chain has TRBV7-8 and TRBJ2-2; no reliable D call. The length of the CDR3 is 13 residues. Trimming removed 3 bases from V and 4 bases from J, with 6 bases in between. Per the germline V gene, CDR1 is SGHVS and CDR2 is FQNEAQ. The CDR3 is CASSLSVTGELFF. Here the CDR3 DNA reads TGTGCCAGCAGCTTGTCAGTCACCGGGGAGCTGTTTTTT.

The chain employs TRBV5-4 and TRBJ1-2; maybe TRBD1 (6 bases). The CDR3 extends over 13 amino acids. The V gene's germline CDR1 is SGHNT and CDR2 YYREEE (reference sequence). V was clipped by 3 bases and J by 2 bases, with 8 bases between them. The CDR3 reads CASSYGQNYGYTF. CDR3 DNA: TGTGCCAGCAGCTATGGACAGAACTATGGCTACACCTTC. Full variable domain (rest looked up from reference TRBV5-4 and TRBJ1-2): ETGVTQSPTHLIKTRGQQVTLRCSSQSGHNTVSWYQQALGQGPQFIFQYYREEENGRGNFPPRFSGLQFPNYSSELNVNALELDDSALYLCASSYGQNYGYTFGSGTRLTVV.

The genes are TRBV2 and TRBJ2-7; D is unclear. The germline V gene encodes CDR1 SNHLY and CDR2 FYNNEI. V lost 2 bases and J 0 bases, leaving 11 bases between the germline ends. This CDR3 is 15 amino acids long. The CDR3 here is CASSETSLSSYEQYF. The CDR3 region has the DNA TGTGCCAGCAGTGAAACGTCCCTCAGCTCCTACGAGCAGTACTTC.

This chain links TRBV10-1 with TRBJ2-3; D gene uncertain. V lost 4 bases to trimming and J lost 0 bases, with 11 bases between them. The germline V gene encodes CDR1 WNHNN and CDR2 SYGVQD (reference sequence). The length of the CDR3 is 15 residues. CDR3 nucleotides: TGCGCCAGCAGTGGAACGCAATCTAGCACAGATACGCAGTATTTT. It specifies CASSGTQSSTDTQYF.

With respect to this clone: Other DNA sequences in this specimen translate into the identical CDR3. The chain uses TRBV5-1 and TRBJ1-3, with D uncertain. Germline CDR1 and CDR2: SGHRS and YFSETQ. The CDR3 length is 15 residues. Trimming stripped 0 bases from V and 0 bases from J, with 7 bases between. The CDR3 loop reads CASSLDGVSGNTIYF. Here the CDR3 DNA reads TGCGCCAGCAGCTTGGACGGGGTCTCTGGAAACACCATATATTTT.

This clone was seen a handful of times. V usage is TRBV6-5 and J usage is TRBJ1-6, with 7 bases identical to TRBD1. Per germline, CDR1 MNHEY and CDR2 SVGAGI. V gave up 5 bases and J gave up 11 bases; unmatched junction bases: 6. The CDR3 contains 13 residues. In DNA form, the CDR3 reads TGTGCCAGCAGTACAGGGGTTGTTACACCCCTCCACTTT. It specifies CASSTGVVTPLHF.

This sequence joins TRBV6-6 and TRBJ2-1; 9 nucleotides agree with TRBD2. V shed 7 bases, J shed 2 bases, and the junction held 6 bases outside the gene matches. In germline, CDR1 is MNHNY, CDR2 SVGAGI (reference sequence). This CDR3 has 15 residues. The CDR3 bases are TGTGCCAGCATCCCGAGCGGGAGGACCTACAATGAGCAGTTCTTC. Protein sequence: CASIPSGRTYNEQFF.

This chain links TRBV30 with TRBJ1-5, with TRBD1 matching 8 bases. The CDR3 has 15 amino acids. The J segment lost 1 base and the V segment lost 2 bases, leaving 4 bases of the junction unmatched. The V gene's germline CDR1 is GTSNPN and CDR2 SVGIG (reference sequence). The CDR3 spells CAWSRTGRSNQPQHF. Here the CDR3 DNA reads TGTGCCTGGAGTCGGACAGGGAGAAGCAATCAGCCCCAGCATTTT.

A remark on this clone: A read error is likely here: a far larger clone is one base away. The genes are TRBV4-1 and TRBJ1-1; D uncertain. Per germline, CDR1 MGHRA and CDR2 YSYEKL. This CDR3 spans 13 amino acids. The CDR3 region is CASSRTVNTKAFF. For the CDR3, the DNA is TGCGCCAGCAGCCGGACGGTGAACACTAAAGCTTTCTTT.

This clone was seen more than once but under ten times. The CDR3 loop reads CASSLEMGGKTQYF. CDR3 nucleotide sequence: TGTGCCAGCAGCTTAGAGATGGGAGGGAAGACCCAGTACTTC. V gene TRBV7-2 combines with J gene TRBJ2-5; TRBD2 matches 7 bases. The ends lost 1 base at V and 6 bases at J; junction bases unmatched: 5. The CDR3 covers 14 residues. CDR1 is SGHTA, CDR2 FQGNSA, per germline.

This clone was seen a few times. The V gene is TRBV2, the J gene TRBJ2-3; D not resolved. The germline CDR1 and CDR2 sequences are SNHLY and FYNNEI. Between the trimmed V and J ends, which lost 6 bases and 2 bases, there was a span of 15 bases. The CDR3 has 15 residues. For the CDR3, the DNA is TGTGCCAGCAGCCTCCGGGTCCCAGACACAGATACGCAGTATTTT. Translating it yields CASSLRVPDTDTQYF.

The chain couples TRBV30 to TRBJ2-3, with D uncertain. The CDR3 spans 11 residues. V was shortened by 3 bases and J by 4 bases, with 5 bases between the two germline ends. The germline V gene has CDR1 GTSNPN and CDR2 SVGIG (reference sequence). The CDR3 reads CAWRPADTQYF. CDR3 sequence (DNA): TGTGCCTGGAGGCCCGCAGATACGCAGTATTTT. The whole variable domain, remainder taken from reference TRBV30 and TRBJ2-3, is SQTIHQWPATLVQPVGSPLSLECTVEGTSNPNLYWYRQAAGRGLQLLFYSVGIGQISSEVPQNLSASRPQDRQFILSSKKLLLSDSGFYLCAWRPADTQYFGPGTRLTVL.

The chain links TRBV19 to TRBJ2-3, with D possibly being TRBD1 (5 bases). V was cut by 1 base and J by 1 base, with 12 bases left in between. The CDR3 spans 16 residues. Germline V gene data show CDR1 as LNHDA and CDR2 as SQIVND (reference sequence). The CDR3, as DNA: TGTGCCAGTAGTATAGTAAAGGGGTCTGGCACAGATACGCAGTATTTT. It yields the protein CASSIVKGSGTDTQYF.

The CDR3 sequence: CASSELTAQSYEQYF. DNA for the CDR3: TGTGCCAGCAGTGAACTAACAGCACAGTCCTACGAGCAGTACTTC. V is TRBV6-1 and J is TRBJ2-7; D gene unclear. The CDR3 runs to 15 residues. The germline CDR1 and CDR2 sequences are MNHNS and SASEGT. Deletions cut 2 bases from V and 1 base from J, with 12 bases between.